The entry below describes one T cell receptor (beta chain). Its antigen is currently unknown. The CDR3 sequence is 14 residues long. Trimming pared 2 bases from V and 7 bases from J, leaving 12 bases between. Germline V gene sequence: CDR1 MNHEY, CDR2 SVGAGI. These data belong to a study of identical twins. The study, taken as a whole, reports: Insertions ran lower in abundant cord blood beta clonotypes, though not in memory repertoires. Invariant T cells like MAIT and iNKT could partly confound the zero-insertion analyses.

TCRdb reprocessed the 5' RACE reads with MiXCR, giving one entry per CDR3 protein. The table includes 500,000 or so distinct CDR3 sequences, approximately 15% detected once. These same data were also listed under a study on yellow fever vaccine responses in identical twins. That study reports: Vaccine T cell responses of twins reportedly seemed partly convergent and partly personalized.

The TCR comes from a woman between 18 and 30 years old in good health. Specimen: CD4+ T cells sorted from blood. This sequence joins TRBV6-5 and TRBJ2-1; TRBD1 is a possible D gene (6 bases). CDR3 loop: CASSYRQVGNEQFF. In DNA, the CDR3 is TGTGCCAGCAGTTACCGACAGGTTGGAAATGAGCAGTTCTTC.